The entry below gives a single T cell receptor (beta chain) sequence along with its context. Antigen specificity is unknown. Once extracted for a subset, genomic DNA was divided evenly among several immunoSEQ plates. Produced via immunoSEQ multiplex PCR; TCRdb's table is partial and in-frame only. The table records approximately 2,200,000 clones, about 92% of them present only once. The data were taken from a study of shared clonotypes between healthy human individuals. CDR3 size: 16 residues. The germline gives CDR1 SGHDN, CDR2 FVKESK. The J segment lost 8 bases and the V segment lost 4 bases, leaving 11 bases of the junction unmatched. Naive CD8 cells lacked CD45RO, underwent positive selection for CCR7 and left out terminally differentiated effector memory CD45RA+ cells. Overall study findings and caveats: A few donors showed sharing of approximately 5% of naive CD4 clonotypes. Sequencing depth was a factor that was expected to affect clonotype sharing among donors.

The clonotype originates from a young man in good health. Some clones in this sample may be carry-over from other donors' samples. The rearrangement joins TRBV14 to TRBJ2-3; the match to TRBD2 covers 11 bases. The source material was naive CD8+ T cells from PBMCs. The DNA of the CDR3 is TGTGCCAGCAGCCGAGAGGGACTAGCGGAGCGGGGTACGCAGTATTTT. Protein sequence: CASSREGLAERGTQYF.